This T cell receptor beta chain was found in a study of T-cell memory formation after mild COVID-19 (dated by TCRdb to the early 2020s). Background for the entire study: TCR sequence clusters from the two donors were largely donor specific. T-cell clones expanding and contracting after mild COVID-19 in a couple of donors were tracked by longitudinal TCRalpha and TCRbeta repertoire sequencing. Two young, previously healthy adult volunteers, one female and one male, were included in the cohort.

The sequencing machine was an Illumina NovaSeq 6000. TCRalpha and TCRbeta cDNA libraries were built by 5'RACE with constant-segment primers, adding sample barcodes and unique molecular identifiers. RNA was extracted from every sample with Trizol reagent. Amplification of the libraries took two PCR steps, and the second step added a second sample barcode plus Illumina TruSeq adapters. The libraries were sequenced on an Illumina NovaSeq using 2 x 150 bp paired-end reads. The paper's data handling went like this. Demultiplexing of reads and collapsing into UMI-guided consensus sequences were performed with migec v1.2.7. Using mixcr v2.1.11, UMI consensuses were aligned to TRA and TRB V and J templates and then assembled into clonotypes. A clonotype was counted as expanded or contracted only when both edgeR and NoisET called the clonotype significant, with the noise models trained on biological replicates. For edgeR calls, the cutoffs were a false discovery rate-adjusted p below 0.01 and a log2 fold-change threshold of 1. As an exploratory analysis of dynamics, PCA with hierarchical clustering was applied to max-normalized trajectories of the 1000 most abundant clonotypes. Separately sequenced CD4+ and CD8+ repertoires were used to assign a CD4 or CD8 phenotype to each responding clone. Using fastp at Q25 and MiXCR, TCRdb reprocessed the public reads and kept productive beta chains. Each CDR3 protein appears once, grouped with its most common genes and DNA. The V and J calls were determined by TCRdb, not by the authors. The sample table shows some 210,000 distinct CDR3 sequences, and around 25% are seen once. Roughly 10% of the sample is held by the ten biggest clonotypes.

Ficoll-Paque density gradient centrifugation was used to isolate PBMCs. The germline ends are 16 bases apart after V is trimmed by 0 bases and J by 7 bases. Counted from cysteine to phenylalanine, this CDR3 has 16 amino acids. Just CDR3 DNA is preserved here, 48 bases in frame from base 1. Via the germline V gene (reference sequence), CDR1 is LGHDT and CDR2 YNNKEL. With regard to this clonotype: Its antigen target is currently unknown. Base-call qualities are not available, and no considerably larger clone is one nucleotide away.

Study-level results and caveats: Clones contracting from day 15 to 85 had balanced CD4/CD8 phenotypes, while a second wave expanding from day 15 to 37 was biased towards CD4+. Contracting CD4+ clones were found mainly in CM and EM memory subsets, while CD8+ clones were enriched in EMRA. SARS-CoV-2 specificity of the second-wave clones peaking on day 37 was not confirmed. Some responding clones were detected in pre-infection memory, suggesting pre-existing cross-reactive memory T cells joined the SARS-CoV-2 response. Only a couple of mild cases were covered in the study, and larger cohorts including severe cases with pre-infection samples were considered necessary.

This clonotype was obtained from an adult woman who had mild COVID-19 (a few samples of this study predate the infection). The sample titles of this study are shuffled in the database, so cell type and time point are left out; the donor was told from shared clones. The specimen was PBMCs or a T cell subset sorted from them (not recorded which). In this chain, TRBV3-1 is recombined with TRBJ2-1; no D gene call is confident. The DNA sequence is TGTGCCAGCAGCCAAGATATTGGCCCTGGGAAAAATGAGCAGTTCTTC. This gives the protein CASSQDIGPGKNEQFF.